These T cell receptor beta chains were read from a single sample in a study of control samples from healthy donors and cancer patients. Repertoires were generated with immunoSEQ multiplex PCR, while TCRdb's copy carries only in-frame clones and drops some. The table lists 150,000 to 180,000 clones, approximately 96% of them singletons, with approximately 6% in the top ten. The material sequenced was blood. These receptor sequences come from a man in his forties in good health. Both conserved end residues are part of each CDR3. D genes are given only for firm matches. The size field is filled for only some rows; it gives once, few, many or a size class.

d_gene	j_gene	abundance	v_gene	CDR3nt	CDR3aa
.	TRBJ2-5	.	TRBV2	TGTGCCAGCAGGCGGACAGCCCGCCAAGAGACCCAGTACTTC	CASRRTARQETQYF
.	TRBJ2-1	.	TRBV2	TGTGCCAGCAGTGCCGAAATCCAGGGGTCTAACAATGAGCAGTTCTTC	CASSAEIQGSNNEQFF
TRBD1	TRBJ1-2	.	TRBV19	TGTGCCAGTAGGGCTAAAGGGACAGGCAGAGGGGGCTACACCTTC	CASRAKGTGRGGYTF
.	TRBJ1-3	few	TRBV9	TGTGCCAGCAGCGTAGGGGATGGGCCGGCTTCGGTAGGAAACACCATATATTTT	CASSVGDGPASVGNTIYF
.	TRBJ1-2	.	TRBV19	TGTGCCAGTAGTATACAACCGCACTATGGCTACACCTTC	CASSIQPHYGYTF
.	TRBJ1-1	.	TRBV6-5	TGTGCCAGCAGTTATGGAAGTGTTATGAACACTGAAGCTTTCTTT	CASSYGSVMNTEAFF
TRBD1	TRBJ2-7	.	TRBV28	TGTGCCAGCAGTTCCGGAGACAGGGGCTACGAGCAGTACTTC	CASSSGDRGYEQYF
.	TRBJ1-5	.	TRBV6-1	TGTGCCAGCAGTGATGGCCAGCCCCAGCATTTT	CASSDGQPQHF
.	TRBJ2-1	once	TRBV28	TGTGCCAGCAGTTTCGGGGGCCCCTATGAGCAGTTCTTC	CASSFGGPYEQFF
TRBD1	TRBJ2-7	.	TRBV7-8	TGTGCCAGCAGCTCCGGGACAGCCGCCTACGAGCAGTACTTC	CASSSGTAAYEQYF
.	TRBJ1-1	.	TRBV27	TGTGCCAGCAGTCGCCTTGAGGGAATGAACACTGAAGCTTTCTTT	CASSRLEGMNTEAFF
TRBD1	TRBJ1-3	.	TRBV15	TGTGCCACCAGCGGACAGGTCTCTGGAAACACCATATATTTT	CATSGQVSGNTIYF
.	TRBJ2-1	.	TRBV28	TGTGCCAGCACCTCCCCCGCGGGGCTGTACAATGAGCAGTTCTTC	CASTSPAGLYNEQFF
.	TRBJ2-2	once	TRBV5-1	TGCGCCAGCAGCTTGGGGTGGGGCCCGAACACCGGGGAGCTGTTTTTT	CASSLGWGPNTGELFF
TRBD1	TRBJ2-7	.	TRBV19	TGTGCCAGTTCCGCGGGACAGGGCTACGAGCAGTACTTC	CASSAGQGYEQYF
.	TRBJ1-1	.	TRBV29-1	TGCAGCGTAGAACAGAACACTGAAGCTTTCTTT	CSVEQNTEAFF
TRBD1	TRBJ1-1	.	TRBV7-2	TGTGCCAGCAGCCCGCAAGGGGGCAACACTGAAGCTTTCTTT	CASSPQGGNTEAFF
TRBD1	TRBJ1-5	.	TRBV19	TGTGCCAGTACTAGTGGACAGGGTCTCCAGCCCCAGCATTTT	CASTSGQGLQPQHF
.	TRBJ1-2	once	TRBV4-1	TGCGCCAGCAGCCACCAACCTGGGGAGTTTCCCGTATCTGGCTACACCTTC	CASSHQPGEFPVSGYTF
.	TRBJ2-2	.	TRBV19	TGTGCCAGTAGTAAGCGGACCGGGGAGCTGTTTTTT	CASSKRTGELFF
.	TRBJ1-1	.	TRBV6-6	TGTGCCAGCAGTCGGACCCCGGGAACTGAAGCTTTCTTT	CASSRTPGTEAFF
TRBD2	TRBJ2-3	.	TRBV13	TGTGCCAGCAGCGCTCGGACTAGCGGGGCTAGCACAGATACGCAGTATTTT	CASSARTSGASTDTQYF
.	TRBJ1-1	.	TRBV7-6	TGTGCCAGCAGTTCTCAGGGTTACACTGAAGCTTTCTTT	CASSSQGYTEAFF
.	TRBJ2-5	.	TRBV6-5	TGTGCCAGCAGTTTAGGTACCCCGGGGGAGACCCAGTACTTC	CASSLGTPGETQYF
TRBD1	TRBJ1-5	.	TRBV18	TGTGCCAGCTCGTCGACAGGGGGCAATCAGCCCCAGCATTTT	CASSSTGGNQPQHF
TRBD1	TRBJ1-2	.	TRBV13	TGTGCCAGCAGCGTATTGGCCGGGACAGGGACCTCTAACTATGGCTACACCTTC	CASSVLAGTGTSNYGYTF
.	TRBJ1-6	once	TRBV6-5	TGTGCCAGCAGTTACAGGGTTGGTTCACCCCTCCACTTT	CASSYRVGSPLHF